A selection of T cell receptor beta chains follows, all from one sample in a study of metastatic and nonmetastatic thyroid tumors. MiXCR re-clonotyped the PCR reads for TCRdb. The repertoire has around 3,400 clones, about a third of them found once; the top ten carry about 21%. Material: adjacent normal tissue. The source is a female donor with papillary thyroid cancer or a benign thyroid nodule (not recorded which). Some clones in this sample may be carry-over from other donors' samples. Both conserved end residues are part of each CDR3. Fields, in order: CDR3 DNA, CDR3 protein, D gene, clone size, V gene, J gene. The D gene is left open where the match is weak. Clone size is shown for a subset of rows, as once, few, many or a class of expanded clone.

CDR3nt: TGTGCCAGCAGGCTCGGGAGCACAGATACGCAGTATTTT; CDR3aa: CASRLGSTDTQYF; d_gene: NA; abundance: NA; v_gene: TRBV12-3/TRBV12-4; j_gene: TRBJ2-3
CDR3nt: TGTGCCAGCACCCCGATAGCGGGAGAGGTTGACAATGAGCAGTTCTTC; CDR3aa: CASTPIAGEVDNEQFF; d_gene: TRBD2; abundance: few; v_gene: TRBV12-3/TRBV12-4; j_gene: TRBJ2-1
CDR3nt: TGTGCCAGCAGCCCCGGGGAAGAGGCTGGCTACACCTTC; CDR3aa: CASSPGEEAGYTF; d_gene: NA; abundance: NA; v_gene: TRBV3-1; j_gene: TRBJ1-2
CDR3nt: TGCAGTGCGCGTGAAGCAAATCAGCCCCAGCATTTT; CDR3aa: CSAREANQPQHF; d_gene: NA; abundance: NA; v_gene: TRBV20-1; j_gene: TRBJ1-5
CDR3nt: TGTGCCAGCAGCTTCCGCGGTGGGAACACTGAAGCTTTCTTT; CDR3aa: CASSFRGGNTEAFF; d_gene: NA; abundance: NA; v_gene: TRBV11-3; j_gene: TRBJ1-1
CDR3nt: TGTGCCAGCAGCTTACGGGACTACACAGATACGCAGTATTTT; CDR3aa: CASSLRDYTDTQYF; d_gene: TRBD2; abundance: NA; v_gene: TRBV7-9; j_gene: TRBJ2-3
CDR3nt: TGTGCCAGCAGCTCCTCCATGACTATCAGCGAGCAGTTCTTC; CDR3aa: CASSSSMTISEQFF; d_gene: NA; abundance: NA; v_gene: TRBV7-9; j_gene: TRBJ2-1
CDR3nt: TGTGCCAGCAGTTTCGACCGCTACGAGCAGTACTTC; CDR3aa: CASSFDRYEQYF; d_gene: NA; abundance: NA; v_gene: TRBV28; j_gene: TRBJ2-7
CDR3nt: TGCGCCAGCAGCCAAGAACAGTTAAGCTCCTACAATGAGCAGTTCTTC; CDR3aa: CASSQEQLSSYNEQFF; d_gene: NA; abundance: NA; v_gene: TRBV4-1; j_gene: TRBJ2-1
CDR3nt: TGTGCCAGCACTACAGGGGTTGATGGCTATTGCTTC; CDR3aa: CASTTGVDGYCF; d_gene: TRBD1; abundance: NA; v_gene: TRBV6-1; j_gene: TRBJ1-2
CDR3nt: TGTGCCTGGGGAGAGGGGACGAACACTGAAGCTTTCTTT; CDR3aa: CAWGEGTNTEAFF; d_gene: NA; abundance: NA; v_gene: TRBV30; j_gene: TRBJ1-1
CDR3nt: TGTGCCAGCAGTGAAGTGGGGGTGGCGGTGGAGGGATATGAGCAGTTCTTC; CDR3aa: CASSEVGVAVEGYEQFF; d_gene: NA; abundance: NA; v_gene: TRBV2; j_gene: TRBJ2-1
CDR3nt: TGTGCCTGGAGTCTCATTAGTCGTGAGCAGTTCTTC; CDR3aa: CAWSLISREQFF; d_gene: NA; abundance: medium-sized; v_gene: TRBV30; j_gene: TRBJ2-1
CDR3nt: TGTGCCAGCAGCCCTTCCGGGCAGGGTCTAAATGCTTTCTTT; CDR3aa: CASSPSGQGLNAFF; d_gene: NA; abundance: medium-sized; v_gene: TRBV5-5; j_gene: TRBJ1-1
CDR3nt: TGCGCCAGCAGCCAAGGGAATTATGGCTACACCTTC; CDR3aa: CASSQGNYGYTF; d_gene: NA; abundance: NA; v_gene: TRBV4-3; j_gene: TRBJ1-2